Following are 14 T cell receptor beta chains from one sample sequenced in a study of CD8+ T cells in alopecia areata. RNA was extracted and reverse transcribed into cDNA as the sequencing template. Assay used: immunoSEQ multiplex PCR; TCRdb lists only in-frame clones, some missing. Among about 160,000 clones listed, roughly two thirds were seen once. The treatment here: oral pan-JAK inhibitor, 5-10 mg twice daily. Sample: CD4+ T cells sorted from blood, taken at week 4, from a patient treated with tofacitinib. The receptors stem from a human donor with alopecia areata.

The V gene is TRBV7-2, the J gene TRBJ2-5, with D maybe TRBD2 (5 bases). Trimming left V 8 bases short and J 5 bases short, with 18 bases between. The CDR3 loop spans 14 amino acids. Germline V gene sequence: CDR1 SGHTA, CDR2 FQGNSA. The CDR3 nucleotides read TGTGCCAGCCAGCTTAATCGAGGGTCGGAGACCCAGTACTTC. It specifies CASQLNRGSETQYF. The variable domain in full, completed from reference TRBV7-2 and TRBJ2-5, reads GAGVSQSPSNKVTEKGKDVELRCDPISGHTALYWYRQSLGQGLEFLIYFQGNSAPDKSGLPSDRFSAERTGGSVSTLTIQRTQQEDSAVYLCASQLNRGSETQYFGPGTRLLVL.

A few counts support this clone. The chain employs TRBV29-1 and TRBJ2-3; D is ambiguous. Germline assignment: CDR1 SQVTM and CDR2 ANQGSEA. Trimming stripped 3 bases from V and 2 bases from J, with 12 bases between. CDR3 length: 14 amino acids. The CDR3 loop is CSVDFVGNTDTQYF. The CDR3 DNA reads TGCAGCGTTGATTTCGTGGGAAACACAGATACGCAGTATTTT.

The chain employs TRBV2 and TRBJ1-4; D call uncertain. CDR1 is SNHLY and CDR2 is FYNNEI in the germline V gene. CDR3 length equals 13 residues. V was shortened by 3 bases and J by 8 bases, with 10 bases between the two germline ends. CDR3 sequence: CASSEINMEKLFF. The CDR3 DNA reads TGTGCCAGCAGTGAGATAAACATGGAAAAACTGTTTTTT. Filled out from reference TRBV2 and TRBJ1-4, the complete variable domain reads EPEVTQTPSHQVTQMGQEVILRCVPISNHLYFYWYRQILGQKVEFLVSFYNNEISEKSEIFDDQFSVERPDGSNFTLKIRSTKLEDSAMYFCASSEINMEKLFFGSGTQLSVL.

Only a few counts were recorded for this clone. The V gene is TRBV7-9, the J gene TRBJ2-5; tentative D call: TRBD2 (6 bases). Trimming pared 7 bases from V and 0 bases from J, leaving 15 bases between. The CDR3 contains 15 residues. Germline CDR1 and CDR2: SEHNR and FQNEAQ (reference sequence). The CDR3 DNA follows: TGTGCCAGCATCGGGGCGGGGAGGTACCAAGAGACCCAGTACTTC. It codes for CASIGAGRYQETQYF. The full variable domain, with the rest looked up from reference TRBV7-9 and TRBJ2-5, is DTGVSQNPRHKITKRGQNVTFRCDPISEHNRLYWYRQTLGQGPEFLTYFQNEAQLEKSRLLSDRFSAERPKGSFSTLEIQRTEQGDSAMYLCASIGAGRYQETQYFGPGTRLLVL.

The rearrangement joins TRBV29-1 to TRBJ2-4; tentative D call: TRBD1 (6 bases). CDR3 length: 13 residues. Germline V CDR1 and CDR2: SQVTM, ANQGSEA. V was pared by 2 bases and J by 14 bases, with 19 bases between. The CDR3: CSVESSGWAGEYF. Here the CDR3 DNA reads TGCAGCGTTGAAAGTAGTGGGTGGGCAGGGGAGTACTTC. The full variable domain, rest sourced from reference TRBV29-1 and TRBJ2-4, is SAVISQKPSRDICQRGTSLTIQCQVDSQVTMMFWYRQQPGQSLTLIATANQGSEATYESGFVIDKFPISRPNLTFSTLTVSNMSPEDSSIYLCSVESSGWAGEYFGAGTRLSVL.

V gene TRBV2 combines with J gene TRBJ1-6; D may be TRBD1 (6 bases). V was pared by 3 bases and J by 7 bases, with 13 bases between. This CDR3 comprises 15 residues. Looked up from germline, CDR1 is SNHLY and CDR2 is FYNNEI. The CDR3 DNA reads TGTGCCAGCAGTGAGATGGGACAACCAAATTCACCCCTCCACTTT. Its translation: CASSEMGQPNSPLHF.

The chain has TRBV30 and TRBJ2-3; D gene uncertain. V lost 4 bases, J lost 2 bases, and 10 bases lay in between. Germline V gene data show CDR1 as GTSNPN and CDR2 as SVGIG (reference sequence). CDR3 size: 13 residues. The CDR3, as DNA: TGTGCCTGGAAAAGGGAATTCACAGATACGCAGTATTTT. Protein: CAWKREFTDTQYF.

The chain couples TRBV25-1 to TRBJ1-6, with D unclear. CDR3 size: 15 residues. Trimming took off 4 bases at V and 0 bases at J, with 7 bases between the two ends. Germline values: CDR1 MGHDK, CDR2 SYGVNS. This CDR3 reads CASSVRDSYNSPLHF. The DNA for the CDR3 is TGTGCCAGCAGTGTTCGGGACTCCTATAATTCACCCCTCCACTTT.

CDR3 residues: CSVAQANEKLFF. The CDR3 DNA is TGCAGCGTTGCCCAGGCTAATGAAAAACTGTTTTTT. The chain links TRBV29-1 to TRBJ1-4; no reliable D call. This CDR3 is built from 12 residues. Trimming removed 4 bases at V and 3 bases at J, with 6 bases between. Germline lookup yields CDR1 SQVTM and CDR2 ANQGSEA.

The J gene is TRBJ2-7, the V gene TRBV18, with no clear D. V was pared by 3 bases and J by 3 bases, with 12 bases between. Germline lookup yields CDR1 KGHSH and CDR2 LQKENI. The CDR3 has 14 residues. In DNA, the CDR3 is TGTGCCAGCTCACCCCGAGAGACAAACTACGAGCAGTACTTC. It encodes CASSPRETNYEQYF. Full variable domain (remainder filled in from reference TRBV18 and TRBJ2-7): NAGVMQNPRHLVRRRGQEARLRCSPMKGHSHVYWYRQLPEEGLKFMVYLQKENIIDESGMPKERFSAEFPKEGPSILRIQQVVRGDSAAYFCASSPRETNYEQYFGPGTRLTVT.

The chain links TRBV15 to TRBJ2-2; D uncertain. Germline CDR1 reads LNHNV; CDR2 reads YYDKDF (reference sequence). The CDR3 consists of 11 residues. Trimming pared 6 bases from V and 5 bases from J, leaving 4 bases between. The CDR3 protein is CATSKTGELFF. The CDR3 nucleotides read TGTGCCACCAGTAAGACCGGGGAGCTGTTTTTT.

The genes are TRBV7-6 and TRBJ2-5, with 8 bases matching TRBD1. The length of the CDR3 is 16 residues. CDR1 is SGHVS and CDR2 is FNYEAQ in the germline V gene. Trimming removed 5 bases from V and 4 bases from J; junction bases left unmatched: 12. The CDR3 bases are TGTGCCAGCAGCCTTATGGCCCAGGGGGCTGGAGAGACCCAGTACTTC. Protein: CASSLMAQGAGETQYF.

This clone was detected only a few times. J is TRBJ1-5 and V is TRBV6-5; D unresolved. The CDR3 loop spans 15 amino acids. The germline gives CDR1 MNHEY, CDR2 SVGAGI. V was shortened by 5 bases and J by 2 bases, with 13 bases between the two germline ends. The CDR3 loop reads CASSAGIVGNQPQHF. CDR3 coding DNA: TGTGCCAGCAGTGCCGGGATTGTGGGCAATCAGCCCCAGCATTTT.

This clone was seen a few times. The rearrangement joins TRBV30 to TRBJ1-5; 7 nucleotides line up with TRBD1. Per the germline V gene, CDR1 is GTSNPN and CDR2 is SVGIG (reference sequence). Trimming took 3 bases from V and 6 from J; bases not matched to a gene: 11. The CDR3 is made up of 15 amino acids. In nucleotides, the CDR3 is TGTGCCTGGAGCCTTAGGGGGCGCGGCCTTCAGCCCCAGCATTTT. Its translation: CAWSLRGRGLQPQHF.